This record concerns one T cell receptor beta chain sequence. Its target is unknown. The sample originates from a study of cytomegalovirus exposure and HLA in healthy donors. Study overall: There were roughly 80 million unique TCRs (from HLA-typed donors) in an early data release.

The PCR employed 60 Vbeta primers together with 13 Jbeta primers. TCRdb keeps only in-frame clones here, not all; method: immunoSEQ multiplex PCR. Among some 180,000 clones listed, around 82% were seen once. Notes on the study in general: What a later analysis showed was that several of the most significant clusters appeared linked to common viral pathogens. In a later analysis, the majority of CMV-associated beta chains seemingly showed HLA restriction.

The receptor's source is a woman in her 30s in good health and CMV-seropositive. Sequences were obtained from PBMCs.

The CDR3, as DNA: TGCGCCAGCAGTGAGTCGCCGGGGATTTTCGGAGGGCGGAGCACAGATACGCAGTATTTT. It yields the protein CASSESPGIFGGRSTDTQYF. The gene calls are TRBV10-1 and TRBJ2-3; D possibly corresponds to TRBD2 (6 bases). V lost 0 bases and J lost 0, with 22 bases in between. There are 20 residues in the CDR3. Per germline, CDR1 WNHNN and CDR2 SYGVQD (reference sequence).